This section outlines one TCR beta chain sequence together with its context. This sample is part of a study of OX40 agonist ivuxolimab in advanced cancers. Produced via immunoSEQ multiplex PCR; TCRdb's table is partial and in-frame only. The sample yields 40,000 to 45,000 clones, more than 75% seen once. This CDR3 region has 14 residues. V was pared by 2 bases and J by 4 bases, with 2 bases of the junction left unmatched. CDR1 SGHNT and CDR2 YYREEE come from the germline V gene (reference sequence). The receptor was isolated from an adult with an advanced solid tumor such as melanoma, head and neck, liver or kidney cancer. Material: CD4+ or CD8+ T cells sorted from blood, obtained in a trial of the OX40 agonist ivuxolimab. This rearrangement joins TRBV5-4 to TRBJ2-5, with 10 bases fitting TRBD1. CDR3 nucleotides: TGTGCCAGCAGCTTAGGGGACAGGGGAGAGACCCAGTACTTC. This gives the protein CASSLGDRGETQYF.